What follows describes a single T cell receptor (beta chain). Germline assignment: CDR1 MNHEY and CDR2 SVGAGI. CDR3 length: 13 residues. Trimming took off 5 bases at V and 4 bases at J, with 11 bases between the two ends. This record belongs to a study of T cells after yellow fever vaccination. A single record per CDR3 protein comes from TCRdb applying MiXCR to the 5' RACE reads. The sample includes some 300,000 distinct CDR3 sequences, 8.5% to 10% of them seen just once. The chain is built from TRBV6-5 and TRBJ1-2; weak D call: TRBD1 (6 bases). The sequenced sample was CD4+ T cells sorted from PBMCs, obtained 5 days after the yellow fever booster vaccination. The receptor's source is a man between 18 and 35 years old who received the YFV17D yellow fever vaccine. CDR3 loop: CASSRDTLYGYTF. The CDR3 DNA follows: TGTGCCAGCAGTCGGGACACGCTCTATGGCTACACCTTC.